The source of this T cell receptor (beta chain) is a study of blood T cell repertoires in COVID-19. This CDR3 contains 15 residues. Per the germline V gene, CDR1 is SGHDT and CDR2 is YYEEEE. V gave up 4 bases and J gave up 12 bases; unmatched junction bases: 9. Repertoires were generated with immunoSEQ multiplex PCR, while TCRdb's copy carries only in-frame clones and drops some. The sample shows 200,000 to 300,000 clones, 80% to 85% of them seen only once. Sequenced material: peripheral blood. The clonotype originates from a man aged 55 to 70 with acute or convalescent COVID-19. The chain couples TRBV5-6 to TRBJ2-1; 14 bases are shared with TRBD2. The CDR3 is CASSSPGLAGVGQFF. The CDR3 DNA is TGTGCCAGCAGCAGTCCGGGACTAGCGGGAGTAGGGCAGTTCTTC. Together with reference TRBV5-6 and TRBJ2-1, the CDR3 gives the full variable domain: DAGVTQSPTHLIKTRGQQVTLRCSPKSGHDTVSWYQQALGQGPQFIFQYYEEEERQRGNFPDRFSGHQFPNYSSELNVNALLLGDSALYLCASSSPGLAGVGQFFGPGTRLTVL.